A single sample gave rise to the 25 T cell receptor beta chains below, sequenced in a study of blood T cells in healthy people across ages. Primers used in a second PCR of about 6 to 11 cycles were a sample-barcoded 5' primer and a J-beta primer mix. MiXCR, applied by TCRdb to the 5' RACE reads, yields one record per CDR3 protein. The repertoire holds roughly 650,000 distinct CDR3 sequences, with roughly 32% as singletons. Sequencing was carried out using blood. All receptors come from a woman of 80 years or more in good health.

This clonotype has at least ten counts. This sequence joins TRBV7-9 and TRBJ2-7, with D perhaps TRBD1 (6 bases). Germline V CDR1 and CDR2: SEHNR, FQNEAQ (reference sequence). Trimming removed 10 bases at V and 3 bases at J, with 16 bases between. The CDR3 is made up of 13 amino acids. CDR3 loop: CATQRGGIYEQYF. As DNA, the CDR3 is TGTGCCACACAAAGAGGGGGTATCTACGAGCAGTACTTC.

Only a few counts were recorded for this clonotype. The V gene is TRBV28, the J gene TRBJ2-1; 9 bases map to TRBD2. Germline-derived CDR1 and CDR2 are MDHEN and SYDVKM. V was pared by 3 bases and J by 9 bases, with 3 bases of the junction left unmatched. The CDR3 totals 13 residues. This CDR3 is CASSFASGIEQFF. CDR3 bases: TGTGCCAGCAGTTTCGCTAGCGGGATTGAGCAGTTCTTC.

Concerning this clonotype itself: One end of the junction varies from germline; a read error may be responsible. The rearrangement links TRBV2 to TRBJ1-1; D is perhaps TRBD1 (5 bases). The CDR3 consists of 14 residues. Per germline, CDR1 SNHLY and CDR2 FYNNEI. DNA for the CDR3: TGTGCCAGTATCCGGCGGGGCCTGAACACTGTAGCTTTCTTT. Protein product: CASIRRGLNTVAFF.

Worth noting for this clonotype: A much larger clone lies a single base off, so this may be a read error. The chain recombines TRBV24-1 with TRBJ2-7; the match to TRBD2 covers 10 bases. The CDR3 consists of 15 residues. Per the germline V gene, CDR1 is KGHDR and CDR2 is SFDVKD. The CDR3 DNA is TGTACCACCAGTCCCACTAGCGGGGCCCTCGTCGAGCAGTACTTC. It specifies CTTSPTSGALVEQYF.

This clonotype was counted ten times or more. The V and J genes are TRBV2 and TRBJ2-3; the D gene could be TRBD1 or TRBD2 (6 bases each). Trimming cost V 7 bases and J 2 bases, with 19 bases left between them. The CDR3 covers 16 residues. The germline gives CDR1 SNHLY, CDR2 FYNNEI. CDR3 sequence reads: CASIEGGRPITDTQYF. The CDR3 coding sequence is TGTGCCAGCATCGAAGGGGGGAGGCCGATCACAGATACGCAGTATTTT.

The gene calls are TRBV11-2 and TRBJ1-1; 11 bases match TRBD1. CDR3 length equals 16 residues. In germline, CDR1 is SGHAT, CDR2 FQNNGV. The ends lost 5 bases at V and 1 base at J; junction bases unmatched: 6. The CDR3 is CASSPRGQGGNTEAFF. CDR3 bases: TGTGCCAGCAGCCCTAGGGGACAGGGGGGGAACACTGAAGCTTTCTTT.

There are a few counts of this clonotype. This rearrangement joins TRBV28 to TRBJ2-7; 11 positions match TRBD2. This CDR3 spans 15 amino acids. Per the germline V gene, CDR1 is MDHEN and CDR2 is SYDVKM. V lost 6 bases, J lost 1 base, and 5 bases stayed unmatched. CDR3: CASRQGLAASYEQYF. Written as DNA, the CDR3 is TGTGCCAGCAGACAGGGACTAGCGGCTTCCTACGAGCAGTACTTC.

This clonotype has at least ten counts. The CDR3 is CASSLRGSYSTYEQYF. DNA for the CDR3: TGTGCCAGCAGCTTAAGGGGCAGTTACTCGACCTACGAGCAGTACTTC. The rearrangement joins TRBV11-2 to TRBJ2-7; D possibly corresponds to TRBD1 (5 bases). V was trimmed by 2 bases and J by 2 bases, leaving 16 bases between them. Germline V gives CDR1 SGHAT, CDR2 FQNNGV. The CDR3 is 16 residues long.

As concerns this clonotype: A read error may explain this, as a much larger clone is one base away. The chain recombines TRBV19 with TRBJ2-5; 8 nucleotides match TRBD1. From germline, CDR1 is LNHDA and CDR2 SQIVND (reference sequence). V trimming: 4 bases; J trimming: 6 bases; junction bases outside the gene matches: 7. The CDR3 covers 14 residues. CDR3 nucleotides: TGTGCCAGTAGTAAGGACAGGGCGGACAAGACCCAGTACTTC. Translation gives CASSKDRADKTQYF.

The chain recombines TRBV9 with TRBJ2-7, with 9 bases fitting TRBD2. After removal of 4 bases from V and 3 bases from J, the junction contained 8 bases not matched to a gene. CDR3 length: 15 residues. Germline-derived CDR1 and CDR2 are SGDLS and YYNGEE. The DNA for the CDR3 is TGTGCCAGCAGCCTTGGGACTAGCACTGACTACGAGCAGTACTTC. It encodes CASSLGTSTDYEQYF.

V gene TRBV4-1 combines with J gene TRBJ1-4, with 7 bases identical to TRBD1. CDR3 length equals 14 residues. The germline CDR1 and CDR2 sequences are MGHRA and YSYEKL. J lost 7 bases, V lost 1 base, and 3 bases had no gene match. The CDR3 region is CASSQGGQSEKLFF. DNA for the CDR3: TGCGCCAGCAGCCAAGGGGGACAGAGTGAAAAACTGTTTTTT.

The chain carries TRBV27 and TRBJ2-7; D gene uncertain. The CDR3 contains 13 residues. The germline V and J ends were trimmed by 10 bases and 6 bases, with 19 bases remaining between them. Germline CDR1 and CDR2: MNHEY and SMNVEV (reference sequence). The CDR3 sequence is CAISSTVAGEQYF. CDR3 coding DNA: TGTGCCATCTCGTCCACGGTAGCAGGCGAGCAGTACTTC.

The V and J genes are TRBV6-6 and TRBJ2-7; D gene ambiguous. The germline CDR1 and CDR2 sequences are MNHNY and SVGAGI (reference sequence). The CDR3 has 10 amino acids. Trimming removed 8 bases at V and 0 bases at J, with 2 bases between. The CDR3 region has the DNA TGTGCCAGCTTCTCCTACGAGCAGTACTTC. The encoded protein is CASFSYEQYF.

The chain links TRBV7-9 to TRBJ2-1; 9 bases fit TRBD2. The CDR3 sequence is 16 residues long. V lost 4 bases, J lost 6 bases, and 10 bases stayed unmatched. From germline, CDR1 is SEHNR and CDR2 FQNEAQ (reference sequence). CDR3 sequence reads: CASSSFRGRAPNEQFF. The CDR3 DNA reads as TGTGCCAGCAGCTCCTTTCGCGGGAGGGCCCCCAATGAGCAGTTCTTC.

This clonotype was seen ten or more times. The rearrangement uses TRBV27 and TRBJ1-5, with 8 bases identical to TRBD1. The CDR3 covers 15 residues. With 9 bases clipped from V and 0 bases from J, the junction kept 7 bases outside the gene matches. Looked up from germline, CDR1 is MNHEY and CDR2 is SMNVEV (reference sequence). The CDR3 spells CASGTTGASNQPQHF. For the CDR3, the DNA is TGTGCCAGTGGGACGACAGGGGCTAGCAATCAGCCCCAGCATTTT.

This clonotype was seen a few times. CDR3 sequence: CASSSSRNGGYTF. The DNA of the CDR3 is TGTGCCAGCAGCTCGAGCCGAAATGGGGGCTACACCTTC. The J gene is TRBJ1-2, the V gene TRBV7-3, with no clear D. V gave up 4 bases and J gave up 8 bases, with 14 bases separating them. The CDR3 spans 13 residues. Germline V gene data show CDR1 as SGHTA and CDR2 as FQGTGA.

The chain has TRBV30 and TRBJ1-4; D remains unclear. The germline V and J ends were trimmed by 1 base and 1 base, with 10 bases remaining between them. The CDR3 is 15 residues long. The germline V gene encodes CDR1 GTSNPN and CDR2 SVGIG (reference sequence). CDR3 loop: CAWSATGRTNEKLFF. The CDR3 DNA reads as TGTGCCTGGAGTGCGACCGGGAGAACTAATGAAAAACTGTTTTTT.

This clonotype was found many times. The chain is built from TRBV6-1 and TRBJ2-7; D assignment may be TRBD1 or TRBD2 (5 bases each). Germline values: CDR1 MNHNS, CDR2 SASEGT. V shed 6 bases and J shed 5 bases, with 17 bases lying between them. The CDR3 is 14 amino acids. DNA for the CDR3: TGTGCCAGCAGGTTTCGTCTCGGGGCGAACGAGCAGTACTTC. Its protein product is CASRFRLGANEQYF.

This clonotype was counted only a few times. A much larger clone differs by one base, so this may be a read error. V usage is TRBV20-1 and J usage is TRBJ2-7; D is unclear. Trimming cost V 0 bases and J 11 bases, with 11 bases left between them. CDR1 DFQATT and CDR2 SNEGSKA come from the germline V gene (reference sequence). The CDR3 runs to 11 residues. The chain's CDR3 is CSARDGLVEYF. CDR3 sequence (DNA): TGCAGTGCTAGAGATGGGCTAGTGGAGTACTTC.

In this sample, this clonotype turned up many times. V and J are TRBV9 and TRBJ2-7; D might be TRBD1 or TRBD2, each matching 5 bases. Per the germline V gene, CDR1 is SGDLS and CDR2 is YYNGEE. CDR3 size: 16 residues. V lost 0 bases and J 1 base, leaving 14 bases between the germline ends. The CDR3 DNA sequence: TGTGCCAGCAGCGTAGTCGCAGGGACGCCTTCCTACGAGCAGTACTTC. Translated: CASSVVAGTPSYEQYF.

This clonotype appeared many times. This chain links TRBV5-1 with TRBJ2-7, with TRBD1 identical over 12 bases. Germline trimming cut 4 bases from V and 5 bases from J; bases unmatched to any gene: 4. The CDR3 is 14 residues long. The germline V gene encodes CDR1 SGHRS and CDR2 YFSETQ. The chain's CDR3 is CASSPGTGGHEQYF. CDR3 nucleotide sequence: TGCGCCAGCAGCCCCGGGACAGGGGGCCACGAGCAGTACTTC.

This rearrangement joins TRBV6-1 to TRBJ2-1; D is unresolved. Deletions cut 1 base from V and 0 bases from J, with 4 bases between. The CDR3 totals 14 residues. Germline CDR1 is MNHNS and CDR2 is SASEGT. The CDR3 bases are TGTGCCAGCAGTGAAGGGGCCTCCTACAATGAGCAGTTCTTC. Amino acid sequence: CASSEGASYNEQFF.

A remark on this clonotype: A much larger clone differs by one base, so this may be a read error. The chain has TRBV7-8 and TRBJ2-5; the D gene is possibly TRBD1 (6 bases). CDR1 and CDR2 (germline): SGHVS, FQNEAQ. V lost 2 bases and J 4 bases, leaving 14 bases between the germline ends. The CDR3 sequence is 15 residues long. CDR3 coding DNA: TGTGCCAGCAGCTTATACGGACAGTCACGAGAGACCCAGTACTTC. It codes for CASSLYGQSRETQYF.

Details on this clonotype: This may be a read error, as it is one base from a much larger clone. The CDR3 nucleotides are TGTGCCAGCAGCTCCCAGGCGAGGACAGGGAGCAATGAGCAGTACTTC. As protein: CASSSQARTGSNEQYF. The genes are TRBV7-3 and TRBJ2-1; 8 bases are shared with TRBD1. The end of the DNA aligns better with TRBJ2-7, so the J call may be wrong. CDR1 and CDR2 from the germline V gene are SGHTA and FQGTGA. This CDR3 spans 16 amino acids.

This clonotype showed up just a few times. The chain has TRBV30 and TRBJ2-5, with D possibly TRBD1 on 5 matching bases. This CDR3 is built from 13 residues. V shed 3 bases and J shed 7 bases, with 15 bases lying between them. CDR1 and CDR2 from the germline V gene are GTSNPN and SVGIG (reference sequence). DNA of the CDR3: TGTGCCTGGAGGGTACAGGCTAGGGGGACCCAGTACTTC. Protein: CAWRVQARGTQYF.